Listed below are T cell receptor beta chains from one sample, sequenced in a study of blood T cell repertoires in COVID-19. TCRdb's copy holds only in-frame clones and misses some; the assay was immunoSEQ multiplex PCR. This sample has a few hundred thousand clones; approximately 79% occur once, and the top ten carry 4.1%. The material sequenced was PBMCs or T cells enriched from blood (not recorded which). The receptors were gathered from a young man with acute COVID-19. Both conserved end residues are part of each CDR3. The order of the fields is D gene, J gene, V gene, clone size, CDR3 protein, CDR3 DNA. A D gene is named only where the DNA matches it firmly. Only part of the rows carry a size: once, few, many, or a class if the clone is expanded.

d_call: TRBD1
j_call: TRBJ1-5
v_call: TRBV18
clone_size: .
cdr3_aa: CASSPTGLDQPQHF
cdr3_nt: TGTGCCAGCTCACCGACAGGGCTAGACCAGCCCCAGCATTTT

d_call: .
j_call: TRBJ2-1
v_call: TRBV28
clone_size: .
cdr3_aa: CASSLFRGNDNEQFF
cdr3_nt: TGTGCCAGCAGTTTATTCAGGGGTAATGACAATGAGCAGTTCTTC

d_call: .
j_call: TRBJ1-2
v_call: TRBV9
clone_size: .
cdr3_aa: CASSVASGNYGYTF
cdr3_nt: TGTGCCAGCAGCGTAGCCTCAGGGAACTATGGCTACACCTTC

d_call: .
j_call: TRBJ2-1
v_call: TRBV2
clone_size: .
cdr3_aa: CASSESGRGENEQFF
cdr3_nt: TGTGCCAGCAGTGAATCTGGCAGGGGGGAGAATGAGCAGTTCTTC

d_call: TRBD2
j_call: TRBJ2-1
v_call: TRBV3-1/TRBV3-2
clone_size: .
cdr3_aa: CASSQVMTSGSSYNEQFF
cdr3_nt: TGTGCCAGCAGCCAGGTGATGACTAGCGGGAGCTCCTACAATGAGCAGTTCTTC

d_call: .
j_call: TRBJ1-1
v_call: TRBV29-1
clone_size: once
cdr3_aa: CSVGRSNTEAFF
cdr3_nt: TGCAGCGTTGGGAGATCGAACACTGAAGCTTTCTTT

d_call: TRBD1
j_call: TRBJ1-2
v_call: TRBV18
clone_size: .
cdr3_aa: CASSPVQGSNGYTF
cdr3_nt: TGTGCCAGCTCTCCAGTACAGGGGTCTAATGGCTACACCTTC

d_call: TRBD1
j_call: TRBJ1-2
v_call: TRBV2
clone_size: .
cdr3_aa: CASGQGQVYGYTF
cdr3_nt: TGTGCCAGCGGACAGGGCCAGGTCTATGGCTACACCTTC

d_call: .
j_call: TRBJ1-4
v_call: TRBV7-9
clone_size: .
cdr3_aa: CASSNLIQGYGEKLFF
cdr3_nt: TGTGCCAGCAGCAACCTCATACAGGGTTATGGAGAAAAACTGTTTTTT

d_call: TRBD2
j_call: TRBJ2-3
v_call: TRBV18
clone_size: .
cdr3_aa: CASSPTSGYTDTQYF
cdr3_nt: TGTGCCAGCTCACCGACTAGCGGGTACACAGATACGCAGTATTTT

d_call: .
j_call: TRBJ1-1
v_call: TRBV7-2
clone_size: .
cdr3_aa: CASSGSRDMNVNTEAFF
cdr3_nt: TGTGCCAGCAGCGGTAGTCGGGATATGAACGTGAACACTGAAGCTTTCTTT

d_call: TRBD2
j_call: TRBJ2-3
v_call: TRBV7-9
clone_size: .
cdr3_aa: CASVQLAGLTDTQYF
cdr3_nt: TGTGCCAGCGTCCAACTAGCGGGGCTCACAGATACGCAGTATTTT

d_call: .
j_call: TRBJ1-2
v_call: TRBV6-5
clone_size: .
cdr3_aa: CASSYGQNYGYTF
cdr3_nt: TGTGCCAGCAGTTACGGTCAGAACTATGGCTACACCTTC

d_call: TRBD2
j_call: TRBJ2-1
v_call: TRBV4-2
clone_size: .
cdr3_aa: CASSQLAGGPNEQFF
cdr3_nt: TGTGCCAGCAGCCAACTAGCGGGGGGGCCGAATGAGCAGTTCTTC

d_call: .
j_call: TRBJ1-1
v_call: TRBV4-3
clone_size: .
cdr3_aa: CASSQRQDMNTEAFF
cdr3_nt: TGCGCCAGCAGCCAACGACAGGACATGAACACTGAAGCTTTCTTT

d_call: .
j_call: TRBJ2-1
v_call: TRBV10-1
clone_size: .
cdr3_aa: CASSDMGDEQFF
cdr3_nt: TGCGCCAGCAGTGATATGGGCGATGAGCAGTTCTTC

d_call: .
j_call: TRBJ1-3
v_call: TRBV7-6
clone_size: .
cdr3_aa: CASSLEGSGNGNTIYF
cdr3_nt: TGTGCCAGCAGCTTAGAAGGTTCCGGGAATGGAAACACCATATATTTT

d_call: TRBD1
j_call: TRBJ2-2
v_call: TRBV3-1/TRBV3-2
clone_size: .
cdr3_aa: CASSWRDRGGPGELFF
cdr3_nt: TGTGCCAGCAGCTGGCGGGACAGGGGAGGACCCGGGGAGCTGTTTTTT

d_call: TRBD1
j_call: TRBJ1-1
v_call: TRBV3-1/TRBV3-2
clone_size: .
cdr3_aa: CASSQRNNRGKGTEAFF
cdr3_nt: TGTGCCAGCAGCCAGAGAAATAACAGGGGGAAGGGCACTGAAGCTTTCTTT

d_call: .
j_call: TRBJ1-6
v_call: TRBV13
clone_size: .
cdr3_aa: CASSEGHSSYNSPLHF
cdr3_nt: TGTGCCAGCAGCGAGGGACACAGCTCCTATAATTCACCCCTCCACTTT

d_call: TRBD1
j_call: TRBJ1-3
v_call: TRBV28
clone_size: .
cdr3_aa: CASGQGNQAGNTIYF
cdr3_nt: TGTGCCAGCGGACAGGGCAATCAAGCTGGAAACACCATATATTTT

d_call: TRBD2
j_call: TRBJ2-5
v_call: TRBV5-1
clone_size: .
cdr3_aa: CASSSRPAGGLQETQYF
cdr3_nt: TGCGCCAGCAGCTCCCGTCCTGCGGGGGGGCTCCAAGAGACCCAGTACTTC

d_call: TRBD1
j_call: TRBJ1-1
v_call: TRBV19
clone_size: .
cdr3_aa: CASGPRGQALNRAFF
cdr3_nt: TGTGCCAGCGGCCCCCGGGGACAGGCGTTAAATCGAGCTTTCTTT